This entry is about one T cell receptor (beta chain). Its target antigen remains unknown. Base qualities are not recorded, but no much larger clone differs from it by a single base. The sample originates from a study of blood T cell repertoires in COVID-19 (TCRdb year 2020). About the investigation overall: Samples covering the acute and convalescent phases of COVID-19 were provided by collaborators in the United States, Italy and Spain. The material from the prospective study consisted of cDNA or gDNA derived from T cells, B-cell-depleted T cells, or PBMCs. The dataset comprised deeply sampled blood TCRbeta repertoires from subjects exposed to, actively infected with, or recovered from COVID-19. A freely available public database, intended as a resource for researchers studying the immune response to SARS-CoV-2, is where the repertoires were released. Samples were obtained from the ongoing ImmuneRACE study (first 160 participants) and from 1,000 to 1,500 subjects provided by 6 global collaborators. Sample metadata almost always included a de-identified subject ID, COVID-19 status, age in years and sex. Where available, HLA class I and class II types were taken from metadata supplied by the sample provider and were not determined by assay-based typing. The full study reports these points: How much clinical and demographic metadata was included differed by source and by participant, and the metadata was provided uncurated.

The immunoSEQ Assay, a bias-controlled multiplex PCR, was used to amplify TCRbeta CDR3 regions from genomic DNA. The paper's data handling went like this. Nucleated cell counts per sample were estimated from amplification of reference gene primers within the assay. To quantify the absolute abundance of each unique TCRbeta CDR3 rearrangement, sequence reads were collapsed and filtered. For each sample, productive Simpson clonality was calculated as the square root of Simpson's diversity index over productive rearrangements. TCRdb took over this immuneACCESS table, retaining in-frame rearrangements with V and J assigned. Such tables are incomplete; in checked studies, under half of the missing clones stem from an unresolved V gene, and the remainder is unexplained. D and trimming come from the DNA, and the V and J calls and clone size come from that table. The sample records about 70,000 clones, around 89% of which are singletons. Of the sample, 2.7% falls within the top ten clones.

The collaborating institutions used their own protocols to collect whole blood in K2EDTA tubes. For TCRbeta analysis, collaborators shipped samples as frozen whole blood, isolated PBMCs, or DNA extracted from either of those sample types. This TCR was sampled from a man between 45 and 60 years old with acute or convalescent COVID-19. Input material: peripheral blood.

The CDR3: CAGQGYHEQYF. In nucleotides, the sequence is TGTGCCGGACAGGGGTACCACGAGCAGTACTTC. The sequence joins TRBV30 to TRBJ2-7; 9 bases in the junction line up with TRBD1. As encoded in the germline V gene (reference sequence), CDR1 is GTSNPN while CDR2 is SVGIG. From V the trimming removes 8 bases and from J it removes 5 bases, while the gene matches leave 4 bases of the junction unaccounted for. The CDR3 spans 11 residues, from the cysteine through the phenylalanine. Only the CDR3 part of the read is kept: 33 bases, read in frame from the first base. Joined to the reference TRBV30 and TRBJ2-7 proteins, this CDR3 gives the full variable domain: SQTIHQWPATLVQPVGSPLSLECTVEGTSNPNLYWYRQAAGRGLQLLFYSVGIGQISSEVPQNLSASRPQDRQFILSSKKLLLSDSGFYLCAGQGYHEQYFGPGTRLTVT.